This T cell receptor (beta chain) came from a study of sequential checkpoint blockade in melanoma. V shed 6 bases and J shed 3 bases, with 11 bases lying between them. Looked up from germline, CDR1 is PRHDT and CDR2 is FYEKMQ (reference sequence). The CDR3 sequence is 13 residues long. Treatment denoted: randomized to nivolumab then ipilimumab (arm A) or the reverse (arm B). None of the patients previously received DNA-damaging chemotherapy. Sorted cells were live CD3+CD8+, lacking CD19 and CD56, from PBMCs. Generated by immunoSEQ multiplex PCR, the TCRdb table keeps only in-frame clones and is missing some. The sample holds fewer than 45,000 clones; 80% to 90% are singletons and the top ten take about 12%.

The material was CD8+ T cells sorted from blood (inferred from file names), obtained from a patient given nivolumab and ipilimumab in sequence. The chain links TRBV13 to TRBJ1-1; D gene uncertain. This TCR came from a human donor with melanoma. In nucleotides, the CDR3 is TGTGCCAGCAGTTATCAGGATTACACTGAAGCTTTCTTT. It is translated as CASSYQDYTEAFF.